The present T cell receptor beta chain was sequenced within a study of human T cells and chemical hapten exposure listed by TCRdb under 2021. With respect to the entire study: For sensitization, 2% DPC in acetone was applied to a 2 cm by 2 cm area of upper inner arm skin. Throughout the study period of about 25 weeks, patients also received therapeutic DPC doses to the scalp every week. Libraries were pooled for sequencing, and variation in per-sample TCR yields was attributed mainly to small differences in library volumes within the pool. The study tracked peripheral blood TCR repertoire changes in vivo during primary and secondary sensitization to the hapten diphenylcyclopropenone (DPC) in alopecia patients. The mostly female patient cohort included alopecia areata with under or over 50% scalp involvement, alopecia totalis and alopecia universalis. Blood samples were taken from patients before sensitization (week 0) and at 2, 6 and about 24 weeks after DPC sensitization. Patch tests used Finn chambers with 0.01% DPC on the upper back, scored after 6 days by International Contact Dermatitis Research Group standards. Some 29 alopecia patients provided blood for TCR sequencing at one to four time points (pre-sensitization, 2, 6 and 24 weeks).

In the case of this clonotype: What this receptor recognizes is not known. A clone one base away is much larger, so this may be a read error.

The method was RACE. The instrument given in TCRdb is NextSeq 500. During library preparation, unique molecular identifiers were attached to individual cDNA molecules so that TCRs could be counted in a quantitative, reproducible way. From each blood RNA sample, both TCR alpha and TCR beta chains were sequenced. In the authors' own workflow: A median of approximately 100,000 TCRs per sample was observed, with a range of about 23,224 to 750,000. V, J and CDR3 annotation of the TCR reads was carried out using the Decombinator software suite. Every sample was subsampled to the same number of TCRs (28,000) for the PS versus PT1 abundance plots. Expanded TCRs were defined as absent before sensitization and observed at least eight times at the 2-week time point. The public reads were reprocessed in TCRdb via fastp at Q25 and MiXCR, keeping in-frame beta chains. Each CDR3 protein appears once, grouped with its most common genes and DNA. TCRdb's processing, not the authors' own work, is the source of the V and J calls. This sample is represented by more than 300,000 distinct CDR3 sequences; roughly 5% of them were singletons. The ten largest clonotypes hold approximately 2.4% of the sample.

The time point label corresponds to: pre-sensitization, week 0. In the paper's terms, the treatment or condition label means: therapeutic diphenylcyclopropenone sensitization with weekly scalp DPC. At each patch-test visit, blood was drawn before the patch test was applied. Patients were considered eligible if aged 18 to 70, diagnosed with alopecia and deemed suitable for DPC therapy, and patients were excluded if pregnant. Total RNA was isolated from unfractionated whole blood collected in Tempus Blood RNA tubes. Study-level results and caveats: Patch test score was positively correlated with the number of PT1 expanded TCRs, with significance at thresholds 8, 16 and 32 but not at 4. Significantly more large CDR3 similarity clusters were formed by expanded TCRs than by pre-sensitization or healthy control sets, consistent with antigen-driven responses. DPC sensitization did not change the number of TCRs with a frequency above 1 in 1000, and there was no evidence of changes in global repertoire structure. Because every patient had alopecia, a presumed autoimmune disease, the patients' immune response might differ from that of healthy individuals. After repeated subsampling, the strength of the expansion versus patch-test correlation and the threshold at which it became significant changed.

CDR1 and CDR2 (ENHRY, SYGVKD) derive from the germline V gene. From the cysteine through the phenylalanine, the CDR3 covers 13 amino acids. Of the read, only the CDR3 DNA is kept; its 39 bases are in frame from base 1. The clonotype comes from a woman in her fifties or sixties with alopecia areata. Some clones in this sample may be carry-over from other donors' samples. The specimen comprised whole blood, sampled in connection with sensitization to the hapten diphenylcyclopropenone (DPC). The chain is assembled from TRBV10-3 and TRBJ1-5, with the D gene call left open. The CDR3 corresponds to CAISVDGNQTQHF. Here is the DNA: TGTGCCATCAGTGTAGACGGCAATCAGACCCAGCATTTT.